This T cell receptor (beta chain) was found in a study of blood T cell repertoires in COVID-19. Overall study: The origin of the acute and convalescent COVID-19 samples was the United States, Italy and Spain. T cells, B-cell-depleted T cells, or PBMCs provided the cDNA or gDNA that served as material.

Per the original methods: Estimates of nucleated cell counts were drawn from the amplification of reference gene primers. This table comes from immunoSEQ multiplex PCR, and its TCRdb copy is limited to in-frame clones, with some not included. That table is the source of V, J and clone size, and D and trimming were worked out from the DNA. The sample records about 31,000 clones, roughly 90% being singletons. CDR3 size: 12 residues. The germline CDR1 and CDR2 sequences are SQVTM and ANQGSEA. V dropped 4 bases and J dropped 4 bases, with 10 bases sitting between them. This clone is a singleton in its sample.

V gene TRBV29-1 combines with J gene TRBJ1-2, with D perhaps TRBD1 (5 bases). The sequenced material came from peripheral blood. This clonotype was sampled from a woman between 40 and 55 years old with active or convalescent COVID-19. CDR3 amino acids: CSVVQGTYGYTF. CDR3 nucleotides: TGCAGCGTTGTCCAGGGAACCTATGGCTACACCTTC.